These T cell receptor beta chains were read from a single sample in a study of cytomegalovirus exposure and HLA in healthy donors. The method was immunoSEQ multiplex PCR; TCRdb's version includes in-frame clones alone and lacks a portion of them. The repertoire has under 250,000 clones, 85% of them found once; the top ten carry roughly 0.22%. Source material: PBMCs. The receptors come from a girl aged 2-10 years in good health and CMV-seronegative. CDR3s include the opening cysteine and the closing phenylalanine or tryptophan. Each record gives: D gene, J gene, V gene, clone size, CDR3 DNA, CDR3 protein. The D gene is left open where the match is weak. The size entry is marked missing in some rows and otherwise reads once, few, many or a size class.

NA | TRBJ1-4 | TRBV7-8 | NA | TGTGCCAGCAGCTTAGGCAGGGTTGCAACTAATGAAAAACTGTTTTTT | CASSLGRVATNEKLFF
NA | TRBJ2-3 | TRBV30 | NA | TGTGCCTGGAGTGTCCAGGGGCGGACAGATACGCAGTATTTT | CAWSVQGRTDTQYF
TRBD1 | TRBJ1-4 | TRBV18 | few | TGTGCCAGCTCACTCCAGGGGGGTGAAAAACTGTTTTTT | CASSLQGGEKLFF
TRBD1 | TRBJ1-5 | TRBV7-2 | NA | TGTGCCAGCAGCTTATCTCAGGGGGCGGAACAGCCCCAGCATTTT | CASSLSQGAEQPQHF
NA | TRBJ1-1 | TRBV5-4 | NA | TGTGCCAGCAGCTTCCTGGGTCCGGGGTCTCACACTGAAGCTTTCTTT | CASSFLGPGSHTEAFF
NA | TRBJ1-5 | TRBV15 | NA | TGTGCCACCAGCAGAGGGCAGGGGCATCAGCCCCAGCATTTT | CATSRGQGHQPQHF
TRBD2 | TRBJ2-1 | TRBV19 | NA | TGTGCCAGTAGGGTGGTAGCGGGGGCCTACAATGAGCAGTTCTTC | CASRVVAGAYNEQFF
TRBD1 | TRBJ2-5 | TRBV6-5 | NA | TGTGCCAGCAGATCTCATCGACAGGGCCAAGAGACCCAGTACTTC | CASRSHRQGQETQYF
NA | TRBJ2-7 | TRBV7-9 | NA | TGTGCCAGCAGCTCACATAATACCCAGGGCTACGAGCAGTACTTC | CASSSHNTQGYEQYF
TRBD2 | TRBJ2-5 | TRBV12-5 | NA | TGTGCTAGTGGTTCTAGCGGGGGAGAGACCCAGTACTTC | CASGSSGGETQYF
NA | TRBJ2-2 | TRBV6-5 | NA | TGTGCCAGCAGCTCGTACACCGGGGAGCTGTTTTTT | CASSSYTGELFF
TRBD1 | TRBJ2-7 | TRBV7-9 | NA | TGTGCCAGCAGCTTAGTCCTTATAGGGGACAGGGGCCGCCTGGAGCAGTACTTC | CASSLVLIGDRGRLEQYF
NA | TRBJ2-3 | TRBV19 | NA | TGTGCCAGTAGTATCAGACAGGTTTCGTACACAGATACGCAGTATTTT | CASSIRQVSYTDTQYF
TRBD2 | TRBJ2-1 | TRBV27 | NA | TGTGCCAGCAGCCTTAGTACTAGCGGCGGGGACAATGAGCAGTTCTTC | CASSLSTSGGDNEQFF
TRBD1 | TRBJ1-5 | TRBV6-1 | NA | TGTGCCAGCAACCCTTCAGGGGGTAATCAGCCCCAGCATTTT | CASNPSGGNQPQHF
NA | TRBJ2-1 | TRBV5-4 | NA | TGTGCCAGCAGCTCCGTGGGGGGCAATGAGCAGTTCTTC | CASSSVGGNEQFF
TRBD2 | TRBJ2-2 | TRBV30 | NA | TGTGCCTGGAAAGCGGGAGACATAGCGAACACCGGGGAGCTGTTTTTT | CAWKAGDIANTGELFF
NA | TRBJ1-5 | TRBV6-1 | few | TGTGCCAGCAGTCTGGACAGCCTCAGTCAGCCCCAGCATTTT | CASSLDSLSQPQHF
NA | TRBJ2-5 | TRBV5-1 | NA | TGCGCCAGCAGCCGTCGGGTTGCGGAGACCCAGTACTTC | CASSRRVAETQYF
NA | TRBJ2-1 | TRBV5-8 | few | TGTGCCAGCAGCCCACGGACACCGAGCTCCTACAATGAGCAGTTCTTC | CASSPRTPSSYNEQFF
NA | TRBJ1-5 | TRBV27 | NA | TGTGCCAGCAGTTCCGGCGGAGGGGACAATCAGCCCCAGCATTTT | CASSSGGGDNQPQHF
NA | TRBJ2-1 | TRBV7-9 | NA | TGTGCCAGCAGCTTAGGGAGTCAGCTTACCTACAATGAGCAGTTCTTC | CASSLGSQLTYNEQFF
NA | TRBJ1-4 | TRBV5-1 | NA | TGCGCCAGCAGCTTGGTCGGGGAACCTAATGAAAAACTGTTTTTT | CASSLVGEPNEKLFF
TRBD2 | TRBJ2-1 | TRBV29-1 | NA | TGCAGCGCAGTGACTAGCGGCTTCTACAATGAGCAGTTCTTC | CSAVTSGFYNEQFF
TRBD1 | TRBJ2-2 | TRBV5-1 | NA | TGCGCCAGTTTCCGGGACAGGGGTAAGGCGGACACCGGGGAGCTGTTTTTT | CASFRDRGKADTGELFF
TRBD1 | TRBJ1-4 | TRBV7-9 | NA | TGTGCCAGCAGCTTAGGAGAAGGGCAGGGGGATGAAAAACTGTTTTTT | CASSLGEGQGDEKLFF
NA | TRBJ2-7 | TRBV12-2 | NA | TGTGCCCGCCCCCTAGCGGGGGGGATTTGGAACGAGCAGTACTTC | CARPLAGGIWNEQYF